This is a list of T cell receptor beta chains from one sample in a study of blood T cell repertoires in COVID-19. Assay: immunoSEQ multiplex PCR; the TCRdb copy retains only in-frame clones and omits some. The sample records over 200,000 clones, 88% being singletons. Input material: peripheral blood. The receptor source for this set is a woman in her forties who had recovered from COVID-19. The CDR3 runs from the conserved cysteine through the conserved F or W. The D gene is left open where the match is weak.

J: TRBJ1-2
D: NA
V: TRBV10-3
CDR3: CAISEGLTPNYGYTF

J: TRBJ1-2
D: NA
V: TRBV6-5
CDR3: CASSPGRNYGYTF

J: TRBJ1-1
D: NA
V: TRBV6-6
CDR3: CASSYSGGGNTEAFF

J: TRBJ1-5
D: TRBD1
V: TRBV28
CDR3: CASSWDRGRKGQPQHF

J: TRBJ2-1
D: TRBD2
V: TRBV11-2
CDR3: CASSLGAGGGSNEQFF

J: TRBJ2-5
D: NA
V: TRBV5-1
CDR3: CASSLGQGTQYF

J: TRBJ2-3
D: NA
V: TRBV25-1
CDR3: CASSGSGKSTDTQYF

J: TRBJ1-1
D: NA
V: TRBV24-1
CDR3: CATSGGGEAFF

J: TRBJ2-6
D: NA
V: TRBV2
CDR3: CASTRGGANVLTF

J: TRBJ2-7
D: NA
V: TRBV5-1
CDR3: CASSSSTGEAYEQYF